The 21 T cell receptor beta chains listed next were all sequenced from one sample in a study of blood T cell repertoires in COVID-19. Only in-frame clones appear in the TCRdb table, and some are missing; sequencing was by immunoSEQ multiplex PCR. This repertoire shows about 140,000 clones, about 83% found once; its top ten account for roughly 4%. Sequenced: peripheral blood. These TCRs come from a woman between 40 and 50 years old with acute or convalescent COVID-19.

This chain links TRBV19 with TRBJ1-1; 8 bases are a match to TRBD1. V lost 6 bases, J lost 4 bases, and 10 bases stayed unmatched. Germline V gene sequence: CDR1 LNHDA, CDR2 SQIVND (reference sequence). CDR3 length: 15 residues. As DNA, the CDR3 is TGTGCCAGTAGCGTAGATTGGGGACAGGTCACTGAAGCTTTCTTT. Amino acids: CASSVDWGQVTEAFF.

J is TRBJ2-7 and V is TRBV7-2; D gene unclear. Between the trimmed V and J ends, which lost 3 bases and 1 base, there was a span of 7 bases. CDR3 length: 13 residues. Per germline, CDR1 SGHTA and CDR2 FQGNSA. CDR3 sequence (DNA): TGTGCCAGCAGCTTCAGATCTTCCTACGAGCAGTACTTC. Amino acids: CASSFRSSYEQYF.

J is TRBJ1-1 and V is TRBV19; 8 bases map to TRBD1. Germline loops: CDR1 LNHDA, CDR2 SQIVND (reference sequence). V lost 0 bases to trimming and J lost 0 bases; unmatched junction nucleotides: 9. This CDR3 contains 18 residues. CDR3 region: CASSIDGQGLRMNTEAFF. The CDR3 DNA sequence: TGTGCCAGTAGTATAGATGGACAGGGATTAAGGATGAACACTGAAGCTTTCTTT.

This clone was seen a single time. This chain links TRBV7-2 with TRBJ2-5, with D possibly matching TRBD2 (5 bases). Germline V gene sequence: CDR1 SGHTA, CDR2 FQGNSA. The CDR3 consists of 14 residues. Trimming removed 2 bases from V and 4 bases from J, with 11 bases in between. The CDR3 sequence is CASSLNGLAETQYF. The CDR3 DNA reads as TGTGCCAGCAGCTTAAATGGACTCGCAGAGACCCAGTACTTC.

The chain uses TRBV5-8 and TRBJ2-2; TRBD2 might be the D (6 bases). Germline V CDR1 and CDR2: SGHTS, YDEGEE. The CDR3 is 13 residues long. Trimming took 10 bases from V and 7 from J, leaving 17 bases between them. Here the CDR3 reads CAHPGRGIGELFF. Here the CDR3 DNA reads TGTGCCCATCCCGGTCGGGGGATCGGGGAGCTGTTTTTT. Using reference TRBV5-8 and TRBJ2-2 for the parts outside the CDR3, the full variable domain is EAGVTQSPTHLIKTRGQQATLRCSPISGHTSVYWYQQALGLGLQFLLWYDEGEERNRGNFPPRFSGRQFPNYSSELNVNALELEDSALYLCAHPGRGIGELFFGEGSRLTVL.

The rearrangement joins TRBV7-9 to TRBJ1-2, with D tentatively TRBD1 (5 bases). V lost 3 bases and J lost 7, with 15 bases in between. From germline, CDR1 is SEHNR and CDR2 FQNEAQ (reference sequence). The CDR3 consists of 14 residues. The CDR3 protein is CASSFGHQEGGYTF. In DNA, the CDR3 is TGTGCCAGCAGCTTCGGACATCAGGAGGGTGGCTACACCTTC.

J is TRBJ2-3 and V is TRBV10-3; 9 bases map to TRBD2. Trimming removed 10 bases from V and 1 base from J; junction bases left unmatched: 3. Germline values: CDR1 ENHRY, CDR2 SYGVKD. This CDR3 has 13 residues. The CDR3 sequence is CANKRGGTDTQYF. CDR3 sequence (DNA): TGTGCCAACAAGCGGGGGGGCACAGATACGCAGTATTTT.

The chain employs TRBV6-5 and TRBJ2-7; unclear D gene. Trimming removed 5 bases from V and 2 bases from J, with 13 bases in between. The CDR3 has 14 amino acids. Germline loops: CDR1 MNHEY, CDR2 SVGAGI. The CDR3 loop is CASSLQFATYEQYF. The CDR3 nucleotides are TGTGCCAGCAGTCTCCAATTCGCTACCTACGAGCAGTACTTC.

This clone was seen just once. This CDR3 is also generated by other DNA sequences in the sample. V usage is TRBV30 and J usage is TRBJ1-2; 8 bases match TRBD1. The CDR3 is made up of 12 amino acids. Germline V gives CDR1 GTSNPN, CDR2 SVGIG (reference sequence). V trimming: 4 bases; J trimming: 2 bases; junction bases outside the gene matches: 0. The CDR3 region has the DNA TGTGCCTGGACAGGGGGCAACTATGGCTACACCTTC. It specifies CAWTGGNYGYTF.

The chain is built from TRBV15 and TRBJ2-4, with D perhaps matching TRBD2 (5 bases). With 5 bases removed from V and 9 bases from J, the gap between germline ends came to 14 bases. The CDR3 is 13 residues long. In germline, CDR1 is LNHNV, CDR2 YYDKDF (reference sequence). CDR3 residues: CATSGSDLGIQYF. The CDR3 DNA follows: TGTGCCACCAGCGGTAGCGATTTGGGCATTCAGTACTTC. Together with reference TRBV15 and TRBJ2-4, the CDR3 gives the full variable domain: DAMVIQNPRYQVTQFGKPVTLSCSQTLNHNVMYWYQQKSSQAPKLLFHYYDKDFNNEADTPDNFQSRRPNTSFCFLDIRSPGLGDTAMYLCATSGSDLGIQYFGAGTRLSVL.

This clone has just a few counts. The genes are TRBV6-2 or TRBV6-3 and TRBJ2-7, with D maybe TRBD1 (5 bases). CDR1 and CDR2 (germline): MNHEY, SVGEGT. The V end lost 4 bases, the J end lost 2 bases, and 9 bases lay between the germline ends. This CDR3 has 13 amino acids. In nucleotides, the CDR3 is TGTGCCAGCAGTTCAGGGTTTACCTACGAGCAGTACTTC. Translating it yields CASSSGFTYEQYF.

Note on this clone: Other nucleotide sequences in the sample specify the same CDR3. The CDR3 is CASSPGENYGYTF. The CDR3 DNA sequence: TGTGCCAGCTCACCGGGCGAAAACTATGGCTACACCTTC. The genes are TRBV18 and TRBJ1-2; D is undetermined. The germline CDR1 and CDR2 sequences are KGHSH and LQKENI. Trimming pared 3 bases from V and 2 bases from J, leaving 7 bases between. The CDR3 totals 13 residues.

This chain links TRBV27 with TRBJ2-1; D gene ambiguous. CDR1 is MNHEY and CDR2 is SMNVEV in the germline V gene (reference sequence). V was clipped by 7 bases and J by 5 bases, with 15 bases between them. This CDR3 has 14 residues. The CDR3 loop reads CASTRGLNNNEQFF. The DNA for the CDR3 is TGTGCCAGCACCCGTGGGCTAAACAACAATGAGCAGTTCTTC.

The chain employs TRBV30 and TRBJ1-1, with D unresolved. The V end was cut by 0 bases, the J end by 4 bases, with 9 bases between. The germline CDR1 and CDR2 sequences are GTSNPN and SVGIG (reference sequence). CDR3 size: 13 residues. CDR3 residues: CAWSVHSGTEAFF. The DNA for the CDR3 is TGTGCCTGGAGTGTACACTCGGGCACTGAAGCTTTCTTT.

This clone occurred once. This chain links TRBV4-3 with TRBJ1-3; no firm D call. The V end was cut by 1 base, the J end by 0 bases, with 10 bases between. Germline V gene sequence: CDR1 LGHNA, CDR2 YSLEER. CDR3 length: 16 amino acids. CDR3 residues: CASSQVSGPSGNTIYF. The CDR3 DNA reads TGCGCCAGCAGCCAAGTGAGCGGACCCTCTGGAAACACCATATATTTT.

The rearrangement links TRBV5-1 to TRBJ2-7, with TRBD1 as a possible D gene (6 bases). V dropped 3 bases and J dropped 5 bases, with 18 bases sitting between them. CDR1 SGHRS and CDR2 YFSETQ come from the germline V gene. The CDR3 is made up of 15 amino acids. CDR3 protein: CASSWGPGQGNEQYF. The CDR3 region has the DNA TGCGCCAGCAGCTGGGGCCCCGGGCAGGGGAACGAGCAGTACTTC.

The rearrangement joins TRBV19 to TRBJ1-1; 7 nucleotides align to TRBD1. CDR3 length equals 14 residues. Losses at the gene ends were 10 bases for V and 5 bases for J; bases not matched to a gene: 13. CDR1 is LNHDA, CDR2 SQIVND, per germline (reference sequence). CDR3 in amino acids: CATGTVHLGTEAFF. As DNA, the CDR3 is TGTGCCACTGGGACAGTCCATTTAGGAACTGAAGCTTTCTTT.

The rearrangement links TRBV18 to TRBJ2-7, with 8 bases that match TRBD1. V shed 5 bases and J 2 bases; nucleotides not matched to a gene: 5. Germline V gene lookup returns CDR1 KGHSH and CDR2 LQKENI. The CDR3 totals 14 residues. The CDR3 sequence is CASSAEQGAYEQYF. CDR3 bases: TGTGCCAGCTCAGCAGAACAGGGGGCCTACGAGCAGTACTTC. Based on the CDR3 plus reference TRBV18 and TRBJ2-7, the full variable domain is NAGVMQNPRHLVRRRGQEARLRCSPMKGHSHVYWYRQLPEEGLKFMVYLQKENIIDESGMPKERFSAEFPKEGPSILRIQQVVRGDSAAYFCASSAEQGAYEQYFGPGTRLTVT.

This clone was observed a single time. The V and J genes are TRBV27 and TRBJ1-2, with D hard to call. Germline V gene data show CDR1 as MNHEY and CDR2 as SMNVEV (reference sequence). This CDR3 has 13 amino acids. The V end was cut by 3 bases, the J end by 0 bases, with 5 bases between. This CDR3 reads CASSFRANYGYTF. The CDR3 nucleotides read TGTGCCAGCAGTTTTCGGGCTAACTATGGCTACACCTTC.

The chain uses TRBV20-1 and TRBJ2-1; 11 bases are shared with TRBD2. V shed 3 bases, J shed 7 bases, and the junction held 11 bases outside the gene matches. This CDR3 contains 16 residues. Germline CDR1 is DFQATT and CDR2 is SNEGSKA (reference sequence). This chain's CDR3 is CSASGGSGRAWNEQFF. CDR3 nucleotide sequence: TGCAGTGCTAGTGGGGGTAGCGGGAGGGCCTGGAATGAGCAGTTCTTC.

The CDR3 sequence is CASSPRSPYEQYF. As DNA, the CDR3 is TGTGCCAGCAGCCCTCGGAGTCCCTACGAGCAGTACTTC. V is TRBV27 and J is TRBJ2-7; D unresolved. The germline V gene encodes CDR1 MNHEY and CDR2 SMNVEV (reference sequence). The CDR3 loop spans 13 amino acids. Trimming left V 6 bases short and J 2 bases short, with 11 bases between.